This T cell receptor beta chain was sequenced in a study of T cell responses to AZD1222 COVID-19 vaccine. Study-level background: Recipients boosted at about 4 weeks or about 12 weeks are pooled.

Study conclusions and caveats: Targets within unmutated variant regions were reportedly found for nearly half of spike-specific TCRs. Females made up more of the donors, who were largely white British, and clonal diversity may have come out too low.

About this clone: Antigen: not known.

Sequenced by immunoSEQ multiplex PCR; TCRdb stores in-frame clones only, minus some. Among approximately 150,000 clones, roughly nine tenths were seen once, and the ten largest hold about 3%. In germline, CDR1 is SGHRS, CDR2 YFSETQ. The CDR3 sequence is 15 residues long. V lost 4 bases, J lost 8 bases, and 19 bases lay in between. The chain couples TRBV5-1 to TRBJ2-1; unclear D gene. This TCR derives from an adult in good health. The sequenced sample was peripheral blood, obtained on day 0 of AZD1222 vaccination. DNA for the CDR3: TGCGCCAGCAGCCCCCGGTGGCTACTTGGCGATGAGCAGTTCTTC. Its protein product is CASSPRWLLGDEQFF.